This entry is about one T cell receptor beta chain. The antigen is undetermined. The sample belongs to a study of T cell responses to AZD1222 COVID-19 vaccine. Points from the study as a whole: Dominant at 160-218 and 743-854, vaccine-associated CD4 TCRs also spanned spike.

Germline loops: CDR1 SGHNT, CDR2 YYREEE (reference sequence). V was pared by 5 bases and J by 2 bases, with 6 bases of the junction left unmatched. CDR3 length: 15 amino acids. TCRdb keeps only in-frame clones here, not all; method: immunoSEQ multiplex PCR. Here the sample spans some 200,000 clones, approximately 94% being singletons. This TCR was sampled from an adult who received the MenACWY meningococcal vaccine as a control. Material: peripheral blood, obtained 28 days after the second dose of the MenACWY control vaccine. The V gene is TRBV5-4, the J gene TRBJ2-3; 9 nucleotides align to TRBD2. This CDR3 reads CASSQGLAYTDTQYF. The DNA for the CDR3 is TGTGCCAGCAGTCAGGGACTAGCATACACAGATACGCAGTATTTT. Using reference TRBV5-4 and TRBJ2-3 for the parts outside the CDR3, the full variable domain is ETGVTQSPTHLIKTRGQQVTLRCSSQSGHNTVSWYQQALGQGPQFIFQYYREEENGRGNFPPRFSGLQFPNYSSELNVNALELDDSALYLCASSQGLAYTDTQYFGPGTRLTVL.